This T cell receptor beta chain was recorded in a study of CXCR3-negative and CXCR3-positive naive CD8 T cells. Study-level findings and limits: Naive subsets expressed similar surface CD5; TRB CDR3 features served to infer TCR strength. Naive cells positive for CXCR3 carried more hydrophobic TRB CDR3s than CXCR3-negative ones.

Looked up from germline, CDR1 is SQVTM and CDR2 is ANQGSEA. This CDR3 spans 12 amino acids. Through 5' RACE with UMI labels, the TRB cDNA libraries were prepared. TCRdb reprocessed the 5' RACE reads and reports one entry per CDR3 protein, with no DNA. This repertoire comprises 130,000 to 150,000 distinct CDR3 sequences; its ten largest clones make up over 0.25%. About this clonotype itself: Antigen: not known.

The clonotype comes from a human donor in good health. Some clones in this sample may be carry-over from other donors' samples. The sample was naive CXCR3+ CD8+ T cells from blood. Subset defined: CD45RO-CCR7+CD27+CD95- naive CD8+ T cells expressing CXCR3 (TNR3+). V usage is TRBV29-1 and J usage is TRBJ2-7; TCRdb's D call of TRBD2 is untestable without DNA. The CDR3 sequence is CSATGLVGEQYF.